This T cell receptor beta chain was identified during a study of T cells after yellow fever vaccination. In making TCR cDNA, 5'RACE template switching added a universal primer site and UMIs to it. TCRdb re-derived calls from the 5' RACE reads in MiXCR, one entry per CDR3 protein. The table lists 500,000 to 650,000 distinct CDR3 sequences, roughly an eighth of them singletons. This clonotype was counted many times. V lost 1 base, J lost 4 bases, and 4 bases lay in between. The V gene's germline CDR1 is MNHEY and CDR2 SVGEGT. CDR3 length: 12 residues. This clonotype was sampled from a man aged 25 to 40 who received the YFV17D yellow fever vaccine. The sequenced sample was PBMCs, obtained on the day of the yellow fever booster vaccination. The chain uses TRBV6-2 or TRBV6-3 and TRBJ2-5; D ambiguous. The CDR3 is CASSYFGETQYF. DNA for the CDR3: TGTGCCAGCAGTTACTTCGGAGAGACCCAGTACTTC.